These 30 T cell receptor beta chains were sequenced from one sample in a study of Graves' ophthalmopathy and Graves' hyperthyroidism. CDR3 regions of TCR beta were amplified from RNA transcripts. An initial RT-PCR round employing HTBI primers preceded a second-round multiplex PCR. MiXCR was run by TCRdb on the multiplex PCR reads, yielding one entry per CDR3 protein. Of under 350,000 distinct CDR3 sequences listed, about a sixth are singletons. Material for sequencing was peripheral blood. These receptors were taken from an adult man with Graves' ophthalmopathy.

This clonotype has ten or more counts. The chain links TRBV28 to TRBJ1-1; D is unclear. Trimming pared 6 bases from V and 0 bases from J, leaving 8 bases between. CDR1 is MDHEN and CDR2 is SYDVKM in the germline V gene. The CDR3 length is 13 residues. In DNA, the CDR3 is TGTGCCAGCAGGTGGACTGTGAACACTGAAGCTTTCTTT. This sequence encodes CASRWTVNTEAFF.

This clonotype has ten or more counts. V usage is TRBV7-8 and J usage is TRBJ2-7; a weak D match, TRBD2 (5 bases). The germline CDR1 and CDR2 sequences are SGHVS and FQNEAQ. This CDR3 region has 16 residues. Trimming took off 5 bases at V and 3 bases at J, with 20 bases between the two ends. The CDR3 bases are TGTGCCAGCAGCAACCCGTTCCGTAGCGCATACTACGAGCAGTACTTC. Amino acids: CASSNPFRSAYYEQYF. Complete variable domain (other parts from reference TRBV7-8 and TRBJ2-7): GAGVSQSPRYKVAKRGQDVALRCDPISGHVSLFWYQQALGQGPEFLTYFQNEAQLDKSGLPSDRFFAERPEGSVSTLKIQRTQQEDSAVYLCASSNPFRSAYYEQYFGPGTRLTVT.

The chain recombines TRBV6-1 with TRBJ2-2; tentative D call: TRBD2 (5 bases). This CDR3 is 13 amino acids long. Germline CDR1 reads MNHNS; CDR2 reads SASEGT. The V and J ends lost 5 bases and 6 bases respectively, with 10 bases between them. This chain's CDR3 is CASSRGAAGELFF. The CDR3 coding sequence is TGTGCCAGCAGTCGGGGAGCGGCCGGGGAGCTGTTTTTT.

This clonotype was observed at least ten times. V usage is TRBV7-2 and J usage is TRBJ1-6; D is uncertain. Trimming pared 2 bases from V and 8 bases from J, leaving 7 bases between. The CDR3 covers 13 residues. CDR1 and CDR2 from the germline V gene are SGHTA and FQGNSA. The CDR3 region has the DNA TGTGCCAGCAGCTTACAGTCAGATTCACCCCTCCACTTT. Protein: CASSLQSDSPLHF.

CDR3 sequence: CAWSHRTGRDQPQHF. DNA for the CDR3: TGTGCCTGGAGCCACAGGACAGGGAGGGATCAGCCCCAGCATTTT. The rearrangement joins TRBV30 to TRBJ1-5; 8 nucleotides align to TRBD1. Germline CDR1 is GTSNPN and CDR2 is SVGIG (reference sequence). CDR3 length: 15 residues. The ends lost 3 bases at V and 5 bases at J; junction bases unmatched: 9.

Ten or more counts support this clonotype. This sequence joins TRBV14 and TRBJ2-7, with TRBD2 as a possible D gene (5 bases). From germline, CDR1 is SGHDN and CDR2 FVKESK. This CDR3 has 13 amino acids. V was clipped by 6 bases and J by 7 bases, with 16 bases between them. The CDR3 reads CASRPDGVREQYF. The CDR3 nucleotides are TGTGCCAGCAGACCGGACGGGGTGAGAGAGCAGTACTTC.

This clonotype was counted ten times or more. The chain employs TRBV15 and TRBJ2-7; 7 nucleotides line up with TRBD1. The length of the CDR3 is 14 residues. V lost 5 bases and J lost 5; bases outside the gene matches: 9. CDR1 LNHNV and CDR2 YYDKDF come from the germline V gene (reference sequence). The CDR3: CATSVIGQANEQYF. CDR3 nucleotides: TGTGCCACCAGCGTCATCGGACAGGCTAACGAGCAGTACTTC.

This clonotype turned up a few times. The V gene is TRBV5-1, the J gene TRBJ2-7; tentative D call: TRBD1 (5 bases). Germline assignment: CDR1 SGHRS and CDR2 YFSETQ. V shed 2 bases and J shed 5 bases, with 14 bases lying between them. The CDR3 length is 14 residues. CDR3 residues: CASSFGAAYNEQYF. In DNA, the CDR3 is TGCGCCAGCAGCTTTGGGGCGGCCTATAACGAGCAGTACTTC.

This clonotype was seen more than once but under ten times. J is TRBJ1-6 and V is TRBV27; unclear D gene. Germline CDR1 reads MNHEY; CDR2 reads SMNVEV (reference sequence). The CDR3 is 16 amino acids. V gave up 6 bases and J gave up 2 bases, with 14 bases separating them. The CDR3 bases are TGTGCCAGCAGCTCCGGTGGAAAAACCTATAATTCACCCCTCCACTTT. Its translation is CASSSGGKTYNSPLHF.

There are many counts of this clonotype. CDR3: CSALRFGYSYEQYF. CDR3 nucleotide sequence: TGCAGTGCGTTGAGGTTCGGGTACTCCTACGAGCAGTACTTC. The chain joins TRBV20-1 to TRBJ2-7, with D hard to call. Looked up from germline, CDR1 is DFQATT and CDR2 is SNEGSKA (reference sequence). The length of the CDR3 is 14 residues. V was cut by 6 bases and J by 0 bases, with 15 bases left in between.

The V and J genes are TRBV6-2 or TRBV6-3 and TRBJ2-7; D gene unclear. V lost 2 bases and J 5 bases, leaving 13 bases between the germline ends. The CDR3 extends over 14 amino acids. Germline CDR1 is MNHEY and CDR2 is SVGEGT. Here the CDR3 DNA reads TGTGCCAGCAGTTACCAAGGGCCCCGCCACGAGCAGTACTTC. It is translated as CASSYQGPRHEQYF.

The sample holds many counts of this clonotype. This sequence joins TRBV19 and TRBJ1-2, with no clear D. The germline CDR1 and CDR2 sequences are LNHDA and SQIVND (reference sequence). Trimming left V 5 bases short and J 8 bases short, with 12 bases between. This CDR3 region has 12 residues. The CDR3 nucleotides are TGTGCCAGTAGTGGCAGGCGAGGAGGCTACACCTTC. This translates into CASSGRRGGYTF. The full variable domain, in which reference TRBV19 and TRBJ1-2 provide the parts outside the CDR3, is DGGITQSPKYLFRKEGQNVTLSCEQNLNHDAMYWYRQDPGQGLRLIYYSQIVNDFQKGDIAEGYSVSREKKESFPLTVTSAQKNPTAFYLCASSGRRGGYTFGSGTRLTVV.

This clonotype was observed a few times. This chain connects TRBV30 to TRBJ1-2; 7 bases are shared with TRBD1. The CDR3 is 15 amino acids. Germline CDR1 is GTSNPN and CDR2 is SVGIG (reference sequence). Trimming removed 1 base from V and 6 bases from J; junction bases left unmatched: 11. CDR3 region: CAWSDPSQGGDGYTF. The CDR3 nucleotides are TGTGCCTGGAGTGACCCCTCCCAGGGGGGCGATGGCTACACCTTC.

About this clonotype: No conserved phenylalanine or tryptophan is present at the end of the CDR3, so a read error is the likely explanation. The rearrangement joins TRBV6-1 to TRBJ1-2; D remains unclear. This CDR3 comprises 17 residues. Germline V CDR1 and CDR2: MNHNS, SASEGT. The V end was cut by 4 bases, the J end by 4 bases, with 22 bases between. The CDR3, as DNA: TGTGCCAGCAGTGTCCTCCCCCTCGGGGTCAGTGGCTATGGCTACACCCTC. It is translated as CASSVLPLGVSGYGYTL.

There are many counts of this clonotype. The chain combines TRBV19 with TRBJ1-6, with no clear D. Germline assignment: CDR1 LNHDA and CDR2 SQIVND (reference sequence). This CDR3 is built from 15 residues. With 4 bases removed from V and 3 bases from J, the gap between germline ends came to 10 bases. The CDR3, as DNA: TGTGCCAGTAGTACCTTAAGTCGCTATAATTCACCCCTCCACTTT. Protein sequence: CASSTLSRYNSPLHF.

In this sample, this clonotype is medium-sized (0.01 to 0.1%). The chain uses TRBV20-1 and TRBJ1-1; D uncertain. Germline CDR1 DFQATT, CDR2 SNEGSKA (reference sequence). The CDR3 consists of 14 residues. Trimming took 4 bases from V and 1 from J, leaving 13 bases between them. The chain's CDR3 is CSANLDSRNTEAFF. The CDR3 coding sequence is TGCAGTGCTAACCTGGACTCGAGGAACACTGAAGCTTTCTTT.

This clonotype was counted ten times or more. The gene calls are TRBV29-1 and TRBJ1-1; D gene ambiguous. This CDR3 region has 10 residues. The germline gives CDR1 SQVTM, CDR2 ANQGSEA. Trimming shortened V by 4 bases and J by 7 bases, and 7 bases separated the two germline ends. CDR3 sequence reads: CSVVLVEAFF. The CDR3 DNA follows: TGCAGCGTTGTGTTGGTTGAAGCTTTCTTT.

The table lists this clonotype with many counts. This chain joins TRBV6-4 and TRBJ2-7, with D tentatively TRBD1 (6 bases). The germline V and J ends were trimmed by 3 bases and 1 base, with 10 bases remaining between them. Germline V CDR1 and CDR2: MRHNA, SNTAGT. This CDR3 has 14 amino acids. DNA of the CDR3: TGTGCCAGCAGTGAGTCCGGGACATCCTACGAGCAGTACTTC. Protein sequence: CASSESGTSYEQYF.

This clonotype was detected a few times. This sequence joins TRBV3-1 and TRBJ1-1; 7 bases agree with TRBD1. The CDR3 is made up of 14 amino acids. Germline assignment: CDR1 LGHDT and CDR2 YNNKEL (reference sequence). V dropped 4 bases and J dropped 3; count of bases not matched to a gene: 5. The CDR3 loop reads CASSPTGQDTEAFF. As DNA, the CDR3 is TGTGCCAGCAGCCCGACAGGGCAGGACACTGAAGCTTTCTTT.

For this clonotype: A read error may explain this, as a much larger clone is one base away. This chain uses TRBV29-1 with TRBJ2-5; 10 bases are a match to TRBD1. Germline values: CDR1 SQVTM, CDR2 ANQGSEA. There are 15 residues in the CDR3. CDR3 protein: CSVGGQGGPQETLYF. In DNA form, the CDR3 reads TGCAGCGTTGGCGGACAGGGGGGACCTCAAGAGACCCTGTACTTC.

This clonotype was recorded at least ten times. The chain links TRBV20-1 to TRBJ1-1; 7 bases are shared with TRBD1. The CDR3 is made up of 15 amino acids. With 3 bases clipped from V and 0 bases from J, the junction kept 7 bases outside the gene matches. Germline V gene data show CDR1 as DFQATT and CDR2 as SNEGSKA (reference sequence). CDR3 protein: CSASTGTAMNTEAFF. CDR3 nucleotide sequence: TGCAGTGCTAGCACCGGGACAGCTATGAACACTGAAGCTTTCTTT.

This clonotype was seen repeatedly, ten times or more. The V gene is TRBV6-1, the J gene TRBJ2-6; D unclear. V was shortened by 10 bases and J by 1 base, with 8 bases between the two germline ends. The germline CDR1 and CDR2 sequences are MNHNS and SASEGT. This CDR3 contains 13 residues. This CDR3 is CATYKSGANVLTF. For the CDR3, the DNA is TGTGCCACCTATAAATCTGGGGCCAACGTCCTGACTTTC.

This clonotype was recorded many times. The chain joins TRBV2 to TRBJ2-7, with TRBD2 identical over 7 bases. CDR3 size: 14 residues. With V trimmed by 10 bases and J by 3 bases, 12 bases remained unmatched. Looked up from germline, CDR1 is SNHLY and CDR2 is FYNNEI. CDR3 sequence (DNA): TGTGCCACCGGACTCCTAGCGGAGTTCTACGAGCAGTACTTC. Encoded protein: CATGLLAEFYEQYF.

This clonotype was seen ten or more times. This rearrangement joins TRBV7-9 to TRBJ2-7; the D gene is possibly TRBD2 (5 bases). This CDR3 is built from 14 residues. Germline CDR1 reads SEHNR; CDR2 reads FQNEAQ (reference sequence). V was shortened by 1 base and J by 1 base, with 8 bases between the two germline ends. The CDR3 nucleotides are TGTGCCAGCAGCTTAGAGTCGGGATCCTACGAGCAGTACTTC. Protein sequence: CASSLESGSYEQYF.

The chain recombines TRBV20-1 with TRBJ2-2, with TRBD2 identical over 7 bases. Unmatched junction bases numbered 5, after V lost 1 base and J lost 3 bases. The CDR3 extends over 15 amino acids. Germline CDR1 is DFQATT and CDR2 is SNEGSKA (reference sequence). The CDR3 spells CSARARSGYTGELFF. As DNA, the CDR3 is TGCAGTGCTAGAGCCCGTAGCGGGTACACCGGGGAGCTGTTTTTT.

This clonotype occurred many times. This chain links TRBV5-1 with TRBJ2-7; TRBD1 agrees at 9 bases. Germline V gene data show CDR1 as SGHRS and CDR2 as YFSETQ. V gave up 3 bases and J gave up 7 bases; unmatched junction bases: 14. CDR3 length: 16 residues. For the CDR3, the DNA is TGCGCCAGCAGCTCCTCGGGACAGGGATTCTACGAGGAGCAGTACTTC. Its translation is CASSSSGQGFYEEQYF.

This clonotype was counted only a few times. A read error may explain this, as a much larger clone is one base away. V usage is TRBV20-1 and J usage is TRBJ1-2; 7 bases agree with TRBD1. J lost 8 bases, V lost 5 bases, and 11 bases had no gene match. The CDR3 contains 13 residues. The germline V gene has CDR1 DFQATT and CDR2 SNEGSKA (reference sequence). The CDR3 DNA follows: TGCAGTGCTGCGGTTCGGGGCAGGGGGGGCTACACCTTC. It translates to CSAAVRGRGGYTF.

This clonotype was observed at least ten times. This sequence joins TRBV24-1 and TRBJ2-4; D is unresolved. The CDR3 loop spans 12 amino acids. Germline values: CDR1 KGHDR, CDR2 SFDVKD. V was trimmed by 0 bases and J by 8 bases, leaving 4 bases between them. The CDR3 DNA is TGTGCCACCAGTGATTTGGACTACATTCAGTACTTC. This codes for CATSDLDYIQYF.

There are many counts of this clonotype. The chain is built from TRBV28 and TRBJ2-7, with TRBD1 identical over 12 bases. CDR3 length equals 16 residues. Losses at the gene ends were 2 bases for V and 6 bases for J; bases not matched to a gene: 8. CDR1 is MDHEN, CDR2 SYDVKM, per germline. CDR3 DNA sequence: TGTGCCAGCAGTTTAGGTTTGGGGACAGGGGGCTCCGAGCAGTACTTC. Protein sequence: CASSLGLGTGGSEQYF. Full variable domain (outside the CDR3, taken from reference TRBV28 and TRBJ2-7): DVKVTQSSRYLVKRTGEKVFLECVQDMDHENMFWYRQDPGLGLRLIYFSYDVKMKEKGDIPEGYSVSREKKERFSLILESASTNQTSMYLCASSLGLGTGGSEQYFGPGTRLTVT.

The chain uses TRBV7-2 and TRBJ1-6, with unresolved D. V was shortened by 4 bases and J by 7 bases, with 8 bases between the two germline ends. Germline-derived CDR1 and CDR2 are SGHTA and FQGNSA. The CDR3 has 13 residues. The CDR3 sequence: CASSSALNSPLHF. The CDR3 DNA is TGTGCCAGCAGCTCGGCCCTGAATTCACCCCTCCACTTT.